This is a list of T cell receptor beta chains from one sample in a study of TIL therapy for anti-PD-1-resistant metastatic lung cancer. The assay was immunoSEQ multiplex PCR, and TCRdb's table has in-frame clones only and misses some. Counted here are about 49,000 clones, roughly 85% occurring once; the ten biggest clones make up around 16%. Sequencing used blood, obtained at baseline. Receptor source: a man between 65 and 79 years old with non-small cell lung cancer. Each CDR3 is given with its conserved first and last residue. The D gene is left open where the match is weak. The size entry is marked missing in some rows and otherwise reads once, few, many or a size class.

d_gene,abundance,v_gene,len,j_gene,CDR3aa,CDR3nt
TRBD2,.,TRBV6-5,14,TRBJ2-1,CASRGTIQYNEQFF,TGTGCCAGCAGAGGGACTATCCAATACAATGAGCAGTTCTTC
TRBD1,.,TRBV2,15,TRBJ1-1,CASSRQGSMNTEAFF,TGTGCCAGCAGCCGACAGGGGTCTATGAACACTGAAGCTTTCTTT
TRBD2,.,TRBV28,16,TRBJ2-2,CASSEAGGPDTGELFF,TGTGCCAGCAGTGAAGCGGGAGGGCCGGACACCGGGGAGCTGTTTTTT
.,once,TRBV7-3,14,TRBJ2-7,CASSLQAGPYEQYF,TGTGCCAGCAGCCTCCAAGCGGGCCCCTACGAGCAGTACTTC
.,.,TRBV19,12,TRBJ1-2,CAAYEGDYGYTF,TGTGCCGCTTACGAAGGGGACTATGGCTACACCTTC
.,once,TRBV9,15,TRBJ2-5,CASSVQGKLSETQYF,TGTGCCAGCAGCGTTCAGGGCAAGCTTTCGGAGACCCAGTACTTC
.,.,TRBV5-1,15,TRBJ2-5,CASSPIQDPKETQYF,TGCGCCAGCAGCCCTATACAGGATCCCAAAGAGACCCAGTACTTC
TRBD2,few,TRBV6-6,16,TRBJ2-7,CASSYTSAGVVYEQYF,TGTGCCAGCAGTTACACTAGCGCGGGAGTGGTTTACGAGCAGTACTTC
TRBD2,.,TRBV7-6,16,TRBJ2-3,CASSLQLAGATDTQYF,TGTGCCAGCAGCTTACAACTAGCGGGAGCCACAGATACGCAGTATTTT
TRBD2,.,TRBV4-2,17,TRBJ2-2,CASSQVTSGRSTGELFF,TGTGCCAGCAGCCAAGTAACTAGCGGGAGATCCACCGGGGAGCTGTTTTTT
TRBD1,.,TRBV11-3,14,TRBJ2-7,CASSFNGQGNEQYF,TGTGCCAGCAGCTTTAACGGACAGGGGAACGAGCAGTACTTC
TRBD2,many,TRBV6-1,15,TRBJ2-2,CASSDSGRFAGELFF,TGTGCCAGCAGTGATAGCGGGAGGTTCGCCGGGGAGCTGTTTTTT
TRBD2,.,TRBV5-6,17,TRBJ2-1,CASSLRLAGGKYNEQFF,TGTGCCAGCAGCTTGAGACTAGCGGGAGGGAAATACAATGAGCAGTTCTTC
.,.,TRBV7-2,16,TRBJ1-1,CASSLPGGGINTEAFF,TGTGCCAGCAGCCTTCCTGGGGGGGGTATTAACACTGAAGCTTTCTTT
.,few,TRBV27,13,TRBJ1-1,CASSLGGNTEAFF,TGTGCCAGCAGTTTAGGAGGGAACACTGAAGCTTTCTTT
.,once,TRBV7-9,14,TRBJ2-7,CASSQRAGHYEQYF,TGTGCCAGCAGCCAGCGGGCCGGTCACTACGAGCAGTACTTC
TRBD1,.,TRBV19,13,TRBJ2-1,CASSIGTANEQFF,TGTGCCAGTAGTATCGGGACAGCTAATGAGCAGTTCTTC
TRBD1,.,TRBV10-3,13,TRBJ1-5,CATQRTGNQPQHF,TGTGCCACCCAAAGGACAGGGAATCAGCCCCAGCATTTT
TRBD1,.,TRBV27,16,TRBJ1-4,CATADWGQKTNEKLFF,TGTGCCACAGCTGATTGGGGACAGAAAACTAATGAAAAACTGTTTTTT
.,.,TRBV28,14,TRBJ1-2,CASSSGGQGDGYTF,TGTGCCAGCAGTTCAGGCGGGCAGGGCGATGGCTACACCTTC
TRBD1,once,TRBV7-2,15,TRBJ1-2,CASSRTGGANYGYTF,TGTGCCAGCAGCCGGACAGGGGGAGCTAACTATGGCTACACCTTC
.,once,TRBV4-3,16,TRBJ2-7,CASSQDFGAGTYEQYF,TGCGCCAGCAGCCAAGATTTCGGCGCCGGAACTTACGAGCAGTACTTC
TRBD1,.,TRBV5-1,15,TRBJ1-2,CASSPGQGAGYGYTF,TGCGCCAGCAGCCCGGGACAGGGGGCTGGGTATGGCTACACCTTC
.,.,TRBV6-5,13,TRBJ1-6,CATSRWGDSPLHF,TGTGCCACCTCAAGGTGGGGCGATTCACCCCTCCACTTT
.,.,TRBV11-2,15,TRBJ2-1,CASSLFPGTYNEQFF,TGTGCCAGCAGCTTATTTCCGGGAACCTACAATGAGCAGTTCTTC
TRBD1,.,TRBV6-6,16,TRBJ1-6,CASSRIEGQSFSPLHF,TGTGCCAGCAGCCGAATAGAGGGACAGAGTTTTTCACCCCTCCACTTT
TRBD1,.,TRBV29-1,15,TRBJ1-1,CSVLRQGRKNTEAFF,TGCAGCGTTCTGAGACAGGGAAGGAAGAACACTGAAGCTTTCTTT
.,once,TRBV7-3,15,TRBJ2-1,CASSLGASSYNEQFF,TGTGCCAGCAGCTTAGGGGCATCCTCCTACAATGAGCAGTTCTTC
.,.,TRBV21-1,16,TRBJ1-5,CASSLPESWGAQPQHF,TGTGCCAGCAGCCTACCTGAGAGTTGGGGAGCTCAGCCCCAGCATTTT
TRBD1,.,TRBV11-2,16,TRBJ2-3,CASSLARTGGMNTQYF,TGTGCCAGCAGCTTAGCCCGGACAGGGGGCATGAATACGCAGTATTTT
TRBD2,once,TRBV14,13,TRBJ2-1,CASKRGLTNEQFF,TGTGCCAGCAAGCGGGGGCTAACCAATGAGCAGTTCTTC
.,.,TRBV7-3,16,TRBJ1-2,CASSLTGDPSNYGYTF,TGTGCCAGCAGCTTAACGGGGGACCCCTCTAACTATGGCTACACCTTC
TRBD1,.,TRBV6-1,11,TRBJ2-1,CASSRDRGSFF,TGTGCCAGCAGTAGGGACAGGGGGTCGTTCTTC
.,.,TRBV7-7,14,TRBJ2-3,CASSPRAGTDTQYF,TGTGCTAGCAGCCCACGGGCAGGGACAGATACGCAGTATTTT
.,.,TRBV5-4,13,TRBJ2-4,CASSSLAKNIQYF,TGTGCCAGCAGCTCTTTAGCCAAAAACATTCAGTACTTC
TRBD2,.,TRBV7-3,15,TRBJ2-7,CASKFRLAGPYEQYF,TGTGCCAGCAAATTTCGGCTAGCGGGACCCTACGAGCAGTACTTC
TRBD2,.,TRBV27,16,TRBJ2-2,CASSLILLAGTGELFF,TGTGCCAGCAGTTTAATTCTACTAGCGGGCACCGGGGAGCTGTTTTTT
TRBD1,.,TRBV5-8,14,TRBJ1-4,CASSWGQINEKLFF,TGTGCCAGCAGCTGGGGACAGATAAATGAAAAACTGTTTTTT
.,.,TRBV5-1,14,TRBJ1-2,CASSSGTSNYGYTF,TGCGCCAGCAGTTCGGGGACCTCTAACTATGGCTACACCTTC
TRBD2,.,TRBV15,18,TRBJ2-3,CATSTSLARGSWADTQYF,TGTGCCACCAGCACAAGCTTGGCGCGCGGGAGTTGGGCAGATACGCAGTATTTT
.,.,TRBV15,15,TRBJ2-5,CATSGGGRKQETQYF,TGTGCCACCAGCGGGGGGGGCAGAAAACAAGAGACCCAGTACTTC
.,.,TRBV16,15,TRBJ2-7,CASSQSGVYPYEQYF,TGTGCCAGCAGCCAGTCGGGAGTTTATCCCTACGAGCAGTACTTC
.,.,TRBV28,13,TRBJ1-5,CASSLLGNQPQHF,TGTGCCAGCAGTTTACTCGGCAATCAGCCCCAGCATTTT
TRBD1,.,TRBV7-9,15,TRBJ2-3,CASSSDRVHTDTQYF,TGTGCCAGCAGCTCCGACAGGGTACACACAGATACGCAGTATTTT
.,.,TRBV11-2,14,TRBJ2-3,CASSLVGFTDTQYF,TGTGCCAGCAGCTTAGTCGGGTTCACAGATACGCAGTATTTT